The sequence of this TCR beta chain was determined in a study of cytomegalovirus exposure and HLA in healthy donors. Study details: Genetic ancestry analysis placed 75% to 85% of the roughly 400 donors that were genotyped in the Caucasian-associated cluster.

13 Jbeta primers and 60 Vbeta primers were used for the PCR. Profiled with immunoSEQ multiplex PCR; TCRdb holds only in-frame clones, not every one. This sample carries approximately 180,000 clones, approximately 79% of them seen once, and the ten largest clones take roughly 5.8%. CDR1 and CDR2 from the germline V gene are SGHDT and YYEEEE. The CDR3 spans 15 residues. The V gene end was trimmed by 2 bases and the J gene end by 8 bases; junction bases not matched to a gene: 9. The sample was PBMCs. The V gene is TRBV5-6, the J gene TRBJ1-4; 7 nucleotides agree with TRBD1. This TCR was sampled from a man aged 35 to 55 in good health and CMV-seropositive. CDR3 in DNA: TGTGCCAGCAGCTTAAAGACAGGGCGAACAGAAAAACTGTTTTTT. Its translation is CASSLKTGRTEKLFF.